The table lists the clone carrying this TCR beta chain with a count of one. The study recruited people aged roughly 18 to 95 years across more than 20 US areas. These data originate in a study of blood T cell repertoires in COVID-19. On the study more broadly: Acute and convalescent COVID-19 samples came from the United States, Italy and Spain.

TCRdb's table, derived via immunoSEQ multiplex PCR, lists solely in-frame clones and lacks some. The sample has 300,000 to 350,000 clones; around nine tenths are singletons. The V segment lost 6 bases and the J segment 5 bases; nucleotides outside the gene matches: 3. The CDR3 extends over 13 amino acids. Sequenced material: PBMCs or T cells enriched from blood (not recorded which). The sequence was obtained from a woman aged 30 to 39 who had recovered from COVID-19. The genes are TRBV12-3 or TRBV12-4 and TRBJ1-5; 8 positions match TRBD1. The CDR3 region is CASSPQGDQPQHF. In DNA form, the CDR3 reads TGTGCCAGCAGCCCACAGGGGGATCAGCCCCAGCATTTT.